Below are 15 T cell receptor beta chains sequenced from a single sample in a study of cytomegalovirus exposure and HLA in healthy donors (dated by TCRdb to the late 2010s). The library relied on the immunoSEQ multiplex PCR assay. For the multiplex PCR, a mixture combining 60 forward primers for TCR Vbeta segments and 13 reverse primers for TCR Jbeta segments was used. TCRdb's version of the immuneACCESS table is confined to in-frame rearrangements and falls short of the full clone set. An unresolved V gene accounts for under half of the shortfall where checked; the remainder is of unknown origin. This sample is represented by about 160,000 clones; around 85% of them were singletons. 1% of the sample is in the top ten clones. The sequencing sample was made of PBMCs. The origin of the receptors is a boy between 2 and 10 years old in good health and CMV-seronegative.

This sequence joins TRBV6-5 and TRBJ1-2; TRBD1 agrees at 9 bases. The CDR3 extends over 15 amino acids. CDR1 and CDR2 from the germline V gene are MNHEY and SVGAGI. J was trimmed by 4 bases and V by 1 base; bases with no gene match: 4. The CDR3 loop is CASSYFSQGAYGYTF. In DNA form, the CDR3 reads TGTGCCAGCAGTTACTTTTCACAGGGGGCCTATGGCTACACCTTC.

The rearrangement uses TRBV5-1 and TRBJ2-1, with 8 nucleotides matching TRBD1. CDR3 length: 13 amino acids. The J segment lost 6 bases and the V segment lost 5 bases, leaving 4 bases of the junction unmatched. The germline CDR1 and CDR2 sequences are SGHRS and YFSETQ. CDR3 DNA sequence: TGCGCCAGCAGGGCGACAGGGGTCAATGAGCAGTTCTTC. Its protein product is CASRATGVNEQFF.

J is TRBJ1-4 and V is TRBV28; the D is unclear. V lost 6 bases and J lost 3, with 23 bases in between. The CDR3 is made up of 18 amino acids. The germline gives CDR1 MDHEN, CDR2 SYDVKM. The CDR3 loop is CASSDGIGRGTANEKLFF. CDR3 DNA sequence: TGTGCCAGCAGCGACGGAATTGGTCGGGGAACAGCTAATGAAAAACTGTTTTTT.

This sequence joins TRBV15 and TRBJ2-2; 11 positions agree with TRBD1. The germline CDR1 and CDR2 sequences are LNHNV and YYDKDF (reference sequence). The V segment lost 4 bases and the J segment 5 bases; nucleotides outside the gene matches: 6. The CDR3 has 16 amino acids. The DNA of the CDR3 is TGTGCCACCAGCAAAGGACAGGGGGCGGAGACCGGGGAGCTGTTTTTT. Protein sequence: CATSKGQGAETGELFF.

The chain carries TRBV28 and TRBJ1-1; 8 bases fit TRBD1. Germline V gene lookup returns CDR1 MDHEN and CDR2 SYDVKM. This CDR3 is 15 amino acids long. The trim removed 6 bases at V and 5 bases at J, leaving 11 bases unmatched. The CDR3 DNA reads as TGTGCCAGCAGCATCCCAGGGGGCGCGGATACTGAAGCTTTCTTT. Translating it yields CASSIPGGADTEAFF.

This clone was counted a single time. The V gene is TRBV6-5, the J gene TRBJ2-5; no reliable D call. The germline V and J ends were trimmed by 1 base and 7 bases, with 4 bases remaining between them. The CDR3 is 11 amino acids. From germline, CDR1 is MNHEY and CDR2 SVGAGI. The CDR3 DNA sequence: TGTGCCAGCAGTTACTTCGGGACCCAGTACTTC. It encodes CASSYFGTQYF.

The genes are TRBV6-1 and TRBJ1-6; D might be TRBD1 (5 bases). Per germline, CDR1 MNHNS and CDR2 SASEGT. Between the trimmed V and J ends, which lost 1 base and 0 bases, there was a span of 13 bases. There are 18 residues in the CDR3. The CDR3 protein is CASSEGQGGSSYNSPLHF. The CDR3, as DNA: TGTGCCAGCAGTGAAGGGCAGGGAGGCAGCTCCTATAATTCACCCCTCCACTTT.

The genes are TRBV29-1 and TRBJ2-3, with D possibly being TRBD2 (5 bases). Germline V gives CDR1 SQVTM, CDR2 ANQGSEA. V lost 3 bases, J lost 7 bases, and 14 bases lay in between. This CDR3 comprises 13 residues. The DNA for the CDR3 is TGCAGCGTTGATGGGGAGACCCGGCATACGCAGTATTTT. It is translated as CSVDGETRHTQYF.

The chain carries TRBV7-9 and TRBJ2-1, with D hard to call. V was trimmed by 5 bases and J by 5 bases, leaving 13 bases between them. Per the germline V gene, CDR1 is SEHNR and CDR2 is FQNEAQ (reference sequence). This CDR3 has 14 residues. The chain's CDR3 is CASSPRYGNNEQFF. The CDR3, as DNA: TGTGCCAGCAGCCCACGGTACGGTAACAATGAGCAGTTCTTC.

This chain joins TRBV6-1 and TRBJ1-4; D is unresolved. This CDR3 is 11 amino acids long. Germline V CDR1 and CDR2: MNHNS, SASEGT. The V end was cut by 6 bases, the J end by 13 bases, with 12 bases between. CDR3 DNA sequence: TGTGCCAGCAGCCGCCCGAGGGTACTGTTTTTT. This encodes CASSRPRVLFF.

This clone was detected once. This chain uses TRBV6-1 with TRBJ2-3; D is unclear. Germline V gene sequence: CDR1 MNHNS, CDR2 SASEGT. The CDR3 extends over 16 amino acids. The V gene lost 3 bases and the J gene lost 0 bases, with 13 bases spanning the gap. The CDR3 DNA is TGTGCCAGCAGTGAGAAGTTCGGGTTCAGCACAGATACGCAGTATTTT. Its translation: CASSEKFGFSTDTQYF.

V and J are TRBV5-1 and TRBJ1-4; unclear D gene. CDR3 length: 17 residues. V was shortened by 0 bases and J by 7 bases, with 19 bases between the two germline ends. The germline V gene has CDR1 SGHRS and CDR2 YFSETQ. The CDR3 loop reads CASSLGHGRGDGEKLFF. The CDR3 DNA is TGCGCCAGCAGCTTGGGTCATGGACGCGGGGATGGTGAAAAACTGTTTTTT.

This clone was picked up one time. This chain joins TRBV30 and TRBJ1-2, with TRBD1 identical over 7 bases. Germline V CDR1 and CDR2: GTSNPN, SVGIG (reference sequence). Trimming at V came to 4 bases and at J to 2 bases, leaving 1 base not matched to a gene. The CDR3 spans 12 residues. The CDR3 region has the DNA TGTGCCTGGAAAGGGGGCAACTATGGCTACACCTTC. Amino acids: CAWKGGNYGYTF.

This clone was seen a few times. V usage is TRBV7-8 and J usage is TRBJ1-1; 8 nucleotides line up with TRBD1. Germline V CDR1 and CDR2: SGHVS, FQNEAQ. The CDR3 spans 17 residues. The J segment lost 7 bases and the V segment lost 3 bases, leaving 16 bases of the junction unmatched. CDR3 sequence (DNA): TGTGCCAGCAGCTTGCCCCGGGACAGGATCGAGGGAGATGAAGCTTTCTTT. It encodes CASSLPRDRIEGDEAFF.

This clone appeared a few times. V usage is TRBV11-2 and J usage is TRBJ2-5, with a possible D match to TRBD1 (6 bases). Germline values: CDR1 SGHAT, CDR2 FQNNGV. The CDR3 is 15 residues long. V dropped 5 bases and J dropped 7 bases, with 20 bases sitting between them. The CDR3 DNA follows: TGTGCCAGCAGCCCCGGGTTTGGGGTCAGGGGGACCCAGTACTTC. Translating gives CASSPGFGVRGTQYF.